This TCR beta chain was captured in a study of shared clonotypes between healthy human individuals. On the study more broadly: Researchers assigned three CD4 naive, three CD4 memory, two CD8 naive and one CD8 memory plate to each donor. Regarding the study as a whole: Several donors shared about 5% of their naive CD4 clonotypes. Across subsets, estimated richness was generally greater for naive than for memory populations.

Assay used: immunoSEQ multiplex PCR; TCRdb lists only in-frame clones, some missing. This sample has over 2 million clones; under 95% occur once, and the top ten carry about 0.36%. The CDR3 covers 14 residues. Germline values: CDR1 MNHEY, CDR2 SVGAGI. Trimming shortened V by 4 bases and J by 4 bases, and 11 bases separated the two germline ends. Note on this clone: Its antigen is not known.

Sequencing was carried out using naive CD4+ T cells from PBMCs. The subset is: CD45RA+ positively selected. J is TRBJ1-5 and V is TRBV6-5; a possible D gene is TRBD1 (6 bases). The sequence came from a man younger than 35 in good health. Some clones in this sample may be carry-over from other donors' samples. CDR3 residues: CASSSITGNQPQHF. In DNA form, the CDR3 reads TGTGCCAGCAGTTCTATCACAGGGAATCAGCCCCAGCATTTT.